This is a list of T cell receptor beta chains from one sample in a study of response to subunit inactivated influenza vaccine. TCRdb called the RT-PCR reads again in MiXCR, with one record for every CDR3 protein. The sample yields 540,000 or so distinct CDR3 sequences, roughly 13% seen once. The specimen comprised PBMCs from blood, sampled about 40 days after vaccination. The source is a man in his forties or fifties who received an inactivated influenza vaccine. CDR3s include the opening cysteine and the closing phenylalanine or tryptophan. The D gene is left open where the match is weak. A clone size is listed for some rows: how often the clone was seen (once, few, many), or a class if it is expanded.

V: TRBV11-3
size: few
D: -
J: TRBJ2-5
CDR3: CASSFGIGEDQETQYF
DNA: TGTGCCAGCAGCTTCGGGATAGGGGAGGACCAAGAGACCCAGTACTTC

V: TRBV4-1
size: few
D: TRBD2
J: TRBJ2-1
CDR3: CASSQILAGDLSNEQFF
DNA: TGCGCCAGCAGCCAGATTCTAGCGGGGGACCTCTCTAATGAGCAGTTCTTC

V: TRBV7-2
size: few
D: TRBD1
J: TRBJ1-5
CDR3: CASSPQGGRNQPQHF
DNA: TGTGCCAGCAGCCCCCAAGGGGGCCGCAATCAGCCCCAGCATTTT

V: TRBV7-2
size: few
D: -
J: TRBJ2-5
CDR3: CASRARGGGETQYF
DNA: TGTGCCAGCAGGGCTAGGGGTGGGGGCGAGACCCAGTACTTC

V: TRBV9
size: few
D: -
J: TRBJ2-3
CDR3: CASSVGARPSTDTQYF
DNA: TGTGCCAGCAGCGTAGGGGCTAGACCTAGCACAGATACGCAGTATTTT

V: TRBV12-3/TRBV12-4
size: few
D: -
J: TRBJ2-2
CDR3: CASSLRGGAGLFF
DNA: TGTGCCAGCAGTTTGAGGGGGGGTGCGGGGCTGTTTTTT

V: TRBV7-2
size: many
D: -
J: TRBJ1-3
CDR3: CASSLGNGGNTIYF
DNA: TGTGCCAGCAGCTTAGGGAACGGTGGAAACACCATATATTTT

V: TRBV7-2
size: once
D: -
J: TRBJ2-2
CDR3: CACSLGAPWQLFF
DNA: TGTGCCTGCAGCTTAGGGGCCCCCTGGCAGCTGTTTTTT

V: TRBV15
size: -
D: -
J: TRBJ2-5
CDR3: CATSRDWDNQETQYF
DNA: TGTGCCACCAGCAGAGATTGGGACAACCAAGAGACCCAGTACTTC

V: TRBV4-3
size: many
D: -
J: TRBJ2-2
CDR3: CASSQDGGAQVGELFF
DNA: TGCGCCAGCAGCCAAGACGGGGGCGCCCAGGTCGGGGAGCTGTTTTTT

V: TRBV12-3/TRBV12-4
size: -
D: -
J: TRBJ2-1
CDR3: CASSLGPLEQFF
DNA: TGTGCCAGCAGTCTCGGGCCACTTGAGCAGTTCTTC

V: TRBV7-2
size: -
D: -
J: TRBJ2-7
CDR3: CASSPPEVYEQYF
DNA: TGTGCCAGCAGCCCGCCTGAGGTGTACGAGCAGTACTTC

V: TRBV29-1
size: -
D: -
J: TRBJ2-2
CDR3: CSFAGLTGELFF
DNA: TGCAGCTTTGCGGGATTGACCGGGGAGCTGTTTTTT

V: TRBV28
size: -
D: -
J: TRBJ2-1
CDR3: CASRFRAGLPYNEQFF
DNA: TGTGCCAGCAGATTTCGTGCGGGACTCCCCTACAATGAGCAGTTCTTC

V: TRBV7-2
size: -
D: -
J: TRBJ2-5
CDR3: CASSRVNGVETQYF
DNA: TGTGCCAGCAGCCGAGTCAACGGGGTAGAGACCCAGTACTTC

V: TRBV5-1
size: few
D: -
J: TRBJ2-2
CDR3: CASRDALSTGELFF
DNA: TGCGCCAGCAGAGACGCGTTAAGCACCGGGGAGCTGTTTTTT